A selection of T cell receptor beta chains follows, all from one sample in a study of T cell responses to AZD1222 COVID-19 vaccine. Generated by immunoSEQ multiplex PCR, the TCRdb table keeps only in-frame clones and is missing some. The sample includes 30,000 to 35,000 clones, roughly 92% of them seen just once. The material sequenced was peripheral blood, taken on day 0 of AZD1222 vaccination. Receptors were obtained from an adult in good health. CDR3s include the opening cysteine and the closing phenylalanine or tryptophan. D genes are given only for firm matches. Size tells how often a clone was seen (once, few, many) or the class of an expanded clone, and some rows leave it out.

j_gene: TRBJ2-2; abundance: NA; v_gene: TRBV7-2; d_gene: NA; CDR3nt: TGTGCCAGCAGCCCTAGGACCGGGGAGCTGTTTTTT; CDR3aa: CASSPRTGELFF
j_gene: TRBJ2-7; abundance: NA; v_gene: TRBV28; d_gene: NA; CDR3nt: TGTGCCAGCAGTCCATACTACGAGCAGTACTTC; CDR3aa: CASSPYYEQYF
j_gene: TRBJ2-7; abundance: NA; v_gene: TRBV28; d_gene: NA; CDR3nt: TGTGCCAGCAGTTCTTTAGCAACGCAGTACTTC; CDR3aa: CASSSLATQYF
j_gene: TRBJ2-2; abundance: NA; v_gene: TRBV19; d_gene: TRBD1; CDR3nt: TGTGCCAGTAGTAGCGGGCAGGGGGCGAATACCGGGGAGCTGTTTTTT; CDR3aa: CASSSGQGANTGELFF
j_gene: TRBJ1-2; abundance: NA; v_gene: TRBV5-1; d_gene: NA; CDR3nt: TGCGCCAGCACCTCCCAGGGCGGATATGGCTACACCTTC; CDR3aa: CASTSQGGYGYTF
j_gene: TRBJ2-7; abundance: NA; v_gene: TRBV6-5; d_gene: NA; CDR3nt: TGTGCCAGCAGCCGAACGCTCAGGGGCTACGAGCAGTACTTC; CDR3aa: CASSRTLRGYEQYF
j_gene: TRBJ2-7; abundance: NA; v_gene: TRBV14; d_gene: NA; CDR3nt: TGTGCCAGCAGCCAAGATCCCGGGCAGGGTCAGCAGTACTTC; CDR3aa: CASSQDPGQGQQYF
j_gene: TRBJ1-6; abundance: NA; v_gene: TRBV9; d_gene: NA; CDR3nt: TGTGCCAGCAGCGTAGGGTTGGGAAAGGGAAATTCACCCCTCCACTTT; CDR3aa: CASSVGLGKGNSPLHF
j_gene: TRBJ2-1; abundance: NA; v_gene: TRBV4-2; d_gene: NA; CDR3nt: TGTGCCAGCAGCCAAGATCCGGTCGACCGGGGCTCCTACAATGAGCAGTTCTTC; CDR3aa: CASSQDPVDRGSYNEQFF
j_gene: TRBJ2-5; abundance: NA; v_gene: TRBV24-1; d_gene: NA; CDR3nt: TGTGCCACCAGTGAGGGGGTACGTACGGGAGAGACCCAGTACTTC; CDR3aa: CATSEGVRTGETQYF
j_gene: TRBJ2-3; abundance: NA; v_gene: TRBV9; d_gene: TRBD1; CDR3nt: TGTGCCAGCAGACCTGAGGGACAGTCCGGATCAGATACGCAGTATTTT; CDR3aa: CASRPEGQSGSDTQYF
j_gene: TRBJ1-2; abundance: NA; v_gene: TRBV19; d_gene: TRBD1; CDR3nt: TGTGCCACTTCGCCCTTCGGACAGGGGGCGCGGGGCTACACCTTC; CDR3aa: CATSPFGQGARGYTF
j_gene: TRBJ1-2; abundance: NA; v_gene: TRBV30; d_gene: NA; CDR3nt: TGTGCCTGGAGCCCGGGGGGACATGGAGGTTATGGCTACACCTTC; CDR3aa: CAWSPGGHGGYGYTF
j_gene: TRBJ1-5; abundance: NA; v_gene: TRBV5-1; d_gene: TRBD1; CDR3nt: TGCGCCAGCAGCGTGGGACAGGGAGATCAGCCCCAGCATTTT; CDR3aa: CASSVGQGDQPQHF
j_gene: TRBJ1-1; abundance: NA; v_gene: TRBV6-2/TRBV6-3; d_gene: NA; CDR3nt: TGTGCCAGCAGTCTAGCCCGCCAGGGCAGTACGATGAACACTGAAGCTTTCTTT; CDR3aa: CASSLARQGSTMNTEAFF
j_gene: TRBJ1-1; abundance: once; v_gene: TRBV5-4; d_gene: NA; CDR3nt: TGTGCCAGCAGCTTGGATGTTCTGGGGGCTGAAGCTTTCTTT; CDR3aa: CASSLDVLGAEAFF
j_gene: TRBJ2-7; abundance: NA; v_gene: TRBV25-1; d_gene: NA; CDR3nt: TGTGCCAGCAGTGAGCAGGGTGTCCCCTACGAGCAGTACTTC; CDR3aa: CASSEQGVPYEQYF
j_gene: TRBJ2-2; abundance: NA; v_gene: TRBV7-2; d_gene: NA; CDR3nt: TGTGCCAGCAGCTTAATCGGCACCGGGGAGCTGTTTTTT; CDR3aa: CASSLIGTGELFF
j_gene: TRBJ1-2; abundance: NA; v_gene: TRBV10-2; d_gene: NA; CDR3nt: TGCGCCAGCAGTCAGCCGGGAGCTACGGGCTACACCTTC; CDR3aa: CASSQPGATGYTF
j_gene: TRBJ1-1; abundance: NA; v_gene: TRBV19; d_gene: TRBD1; CDR3nt: TGTGCCAGTAGTAAGAGCAGGGGGCAAACTGAAGCTTTCTTT; CDR3aa: CASSKSRGQTEAFF
j_gene: TRBJ2-1; abundance: NA; v_gene: TRBV7-9; d_gene: NA; CDR3nt: TGTGCCAGCAGCTTGACTATCGGTGAGCAGTTCTTC; CDR3aa: CASSLTIGEQFF
j_gene: TRBJ2-5; abundance: NA; v_gene: TRBV7-2; d_gene: NA; CDR3nt: TGTGCCAGCAGCCCGACCGTAGGCGAGACCCAGTACTTC; CDR3aa: CASSPTVGETQYF
j_gene: TRBJ1-6; abundance: NA; v_gene: TRBV7-8; d_gene: NA; CDR3nt: TGTGCCAGCAGCTTAGCACAGGGCGCAAATTCACCCCTCCACTTT; CDR3aa: CASSLAQGANSPLHF
j_gene: TRBJ2-7; abundance: NA; v_gene: TRBV4-3; d_gene: TRBD1; CDR3nt: TGCGCCAGCAGCCGGATCGGACAGGGGGGAACCTACGAGCAGTACTTC; CDR3aa: CASSRIGQGGTYEQYF
j_gene: TRBJ2-1; abundance: NA; v_gene: TRBV25-1; d_gene: NA; CDR3nt: TGTGCCAGCAGTGGCACTATCAAGTACAATGAGCAGTTCTTC; CDR3aa: CASSGTIKYNEQFF
j_gene: TRBJ1-1; abundance: NA; v_gene: TRBV10-2; d_gene: NA; CDR3nt: TGCGCCAGCAGTGATTCCAGGTGGAACACTGAAGCTTTCTTT; CDR3aa: CASSDSRWNTEAFF
j_gene: TRBJ1-2; abundance: NA; v_gene: TRBV30; d_gene: NA; CDR3nt: TGTGCCACTCCCGGGTCCGGCGGCTACACCTTC; CDR3aa: CATPGSGGYTF
j_gene: TRBJ2-3; abundance: once; v_gene: TRBV2; d_gene: NA; CDR3nt: TGTGCCACCTTAGGTGGGAAAGGGGGCACAGATACGCAGTATTTT; CDR3aa: CATLGGKGGTDTQYF
j_gene: TRBJ1-1; abundance: NA; v_gene: TRBV5-1; d_gene: NA; CDR3nt: TGCGCCAGCAGGAGGAAGGTTGACACTGAAGCTTTCTTT; CDR3aa: CASRRKVDTEAFF
j_gene: TRBJ1-1; abundance: NA; v_gene: TRBV7-2; d_gene: NA; CDR3nt: TGTGCCAGCAGCTTAGTCAGCCGAAGAGCTTTCTTT; CDR3aa: CASSLVSRRAFF
j_gene: TRBJ1-5; abundance: NA; v_gene: TRBV19; d_gene: NA; CDR3nt: TGTGCCAGTAGTCTGATGGCCTTTGATCAGCCCCAGCATTTT; CDR3aa: CASSLMAFDQPQHF
j_gene: TRBJ1-1; abundance: NA; v_gene: TRBV5-1; d_gene: NA; CDR3nt: TGCGCCAGCAGCTCCGGGACGATGAACACTGAAGCTTTCTTT; CDR3aa: CASSSGTMNTEAFF
j_gene: TRBJ2-1; abundance: NA; v_gene: TRBV9; d_gene: NA; CDR3nt: TGTGCCAGCAGCGTAGATGGGGTGGGGCTCGATGAGCAGTTCTTC; CDR3aa: CASSVDGVGLDEQFF
j_gene: TRBJ2-3; abundance: few; v_gene: TRBV24-1; d_gene: NA; CDR3nt: TGTGCCACCAGTGATTTCGGCGGGGGCAGCACAGATACGCAGTATTTT; CDR3aa: CATSDFGGGSTDTQYF
j_gene: TRBJ2-1; abundance: NA; v_gene: TRBV18; d_gene: TRBD2; CDR3nt: TGTGCCAGCTCACCACTCCGGACTAGCGGGGGGCGCTACAATGAGCAGTTCTTC; CDR3aa: CASSPLRTSGGRYNEQFF
j_gene: TRBJ2-7; abundance: NA; v_gene: TRBV7-8; d_gene: NA; CDR3nt: TGTGCCAGCAGCCAGGGACCCGGCAGGGGGGACGAGCAGTACTTC; CDR3aa: CASSQGPGRGDEQYF
j_gene: TRBJ1-1; abundance: NA; v_gene: TRBV19; d_gene: TRBD1; CDR3nt: TGTGCCAGTAGTATCTCGGACAGGGTCCTCGCCTCTGAAGCTTTCTTT; CDR3aa: CASSISDRVLASEAFF
j_gene: TRBJ2-7; abundance: NA; v_gene: TRBV27; d_gene: NA; CDR3nt: TGTGCCAGCAGTTTAGGGTCGAACAGAGGCGAGCAGTACTTC; CDR3aa: CASSLGSNRGEQYF
j_gene: TRBJ1-3; abundance: NA; v_gene: TRBV5-1; d_gene: TRBD1; CDR3nt: TGCGCCAGCAGCCCAACCGCCCAGGGGGCCGGCTCTGGAAACACCATATATTTT; CDR3aa: CASSPTAQGAGSGNTIYF
j_gene: TRBJ1-4; abundance: NA; v_gene: TRBV19; d_gene: NA; CDR3nt: TGTGCCAGTAGTAACCCAGGGTCAGGTGAAAAACTGTTTTTT; CDR3aa: CASSNPGSGEKLFF
j_gene: TRBJ1-2; abundance: NA; v_gene: TRBV2; d_gene: NA; CDR3nt: TGTGCCAGCACCCCGTCGCAGTACTATGGCTACACCTTC; CDR3aa: CASTPSQYYGYTF
j_gene: TRBJ1-2; abundance: NA; v_gene: TRBV9; d_gene: TRBD1; CDR3nt: TGTGCCAGCAGCGTAGCGGTGACAGGGGGCGACTATGGCTACACCTTC; CDR3aa: CASSVAVTGGDYGYTF
j_gene: TRBJ1-3; abundance: NA; v_gene: TRBV9; d_gene: TRBD1; CDR3nt: TGTGCCAGCAGCACGACAGGGTCAGCTGGAAACACCATATATTTT; CDR3aa: CASSTTGSAGNTIYF
j_gene: TRBJ1-5; abundance: NA; v_gene: TRBV2; d_gene: NA; CDR3nt: TGTGCCAGCAGTGAAAATTCAGCCGGCGTTAGCAATCAGCCCCAGCATTTT; CDR3aa: CASSENSAGVSNQPQHF
j_gene: TRBJ1-1; abundance: NA; v_gene: TRBV6-5; d_gene: NA; CDR3nt: TGTGCCAGCAGTTACGCGGGCTCCATGAACACTGAAGCTTTCTTT; CDR3aa: CASSYAGSMNTEAFF
j_gene: TRBJ1-2; abundance: NA; v_gene: TRBV6-5; d_gene: NA; CDR3nt: TGTGCCAGCAGGGTGGACCATACTGGAGGCTACACCTTC; CDR3aa: CASRVDHTGGYTF
j_gene: TRBJ1-1; abundance: NA; v_gene: TRBV27; d_gene: NA; CDR3nt: TGTGCCAGCAGCCGCAAACTGAACACTGAAGCTTTCTTT; CDR3aa: CASSRKLNTEAFF
j_gene: TRBJ2-7; abundance: medium-sized; v_gene: TRBV24-1; d_gene: TRBD1; CDR3nt: TGTGCCACCAGTGACAACAGGGGCGGTGACGAGCAGTACTTC; CDR3aa: CATSDNRGGDEQYF
j_gene: TRBJ1-1; abundance: once; v_gene: TRBV5-4; d_gene: NA; CDR3nt: TGTGCCAGCAGCTTGGCCGGAGGTCTGGGTGAAGCTTTCTTT; CDR3aa: CASSLAGGLGEAFF
j_gene: TRBJ1-1; abundance: NA; v_gene: TRBV19; d_gene: NA; CDR3nt: TGTGCCAGTAGTATTGTGGCAAGGAACACTGAAGCTTTCTTT; CDR3aa: CASSIVARNTEAFF
j_gene: TRBJ1-2; abundance: NA; v_gene: TRBV2; d_gene: NA; CDR3nt: TGTGCCAGCATCGTGGACAGCAGCTATGGCTACACCTTC; CDR3aa: CASIVDSSYGYTF
j_gene: TRBJ2-7; abundance: NA; v_gene: TRBV28; d_gene: NA; CDR3nt: TGTGCCAGCAGCTCAACCCCCAAGCCCCAGGACCAGTACTTC; CDR3aa: CASSSTPKPQDQYF
j_gene: TRBJ1-3; abundance: NA; v_gene: TRBV9; d_gene: NA; CDR3nt: TGTGCCAGCAGCATAAGACCAAGCTCTGGAAACACCATATATTTT; CDR3aa: CASSIRPSSGNTIYF
j_gene: TRBJ2-7; abundance: NA; v_gene: TRBV4-3; d_gene: TRBD1; CDR3nt: TGCGCCAGCAGCCAAGAGGGACAGGGAAACTACGAGCAGTACTTC; CDR3aa: CASSQEGQGNYEQYF
j_gene: TRBJ1-2; abundance: NA; v_gene: TRBV6-2/TRBV6-3; d_gene: NA; CDR3nt: TGTGCCAGCAGTCTCCCGGGCTACACCTTC; CDR3aa: CASSLPGYTF
j_gene: TRBJ1-2; abundance: NA; v_gene: TRBV11-2; d_gene: TRBD1; CDR3nt: TGTGCCAGCAGCTTGTTGGGACAGGGTGTTGGCTACACCTTC; CDR3aa: CASSLLGQGVGYTF
j_gene: TRBJ2-3; abundance: few; v_gene: TRBV10-3; d_gene: TRBD1; CDR3nt: TGTGCCATCAGTGAGTCGGGACAGGGGGCAGATACGCAGTATTTT; CDR3aa: CAISESGQGADTQYF
j_gene: TRBJ2-1; abundance: NA; v_gene: TRBV7-2; d_gene: NA; CDR3nt: TGTGCCAGCAGCCCTCGGCGAGGCTCCTACAATGAGCAGTTCTTC; CDR3aa: CASSPRRGSYNEQFF
j_gene: TRBJ1-2; abundance: once; v_gene: TRBV7-2; d_gene: TRBD1; CDR3nt: TGTGCCAGCAGCCCCGGACAGGGTGAGGGCTACACCTTC; CDR3aa: CASSPGQGEGYTF
j_gene: TRBJ2-7; abundance: NA; v_gene: TRBV28; d_gene: TRBD2; CDR3nt: TGTGCCAGCAGGGAAGGACTAGCGGCCTACGAGCAGTACTTC; CDR3aa: CASREGLAAYEQYF